One and the same sample provided the 2 T cell receptor beta chains below, sequenced in a study of T cell responses to AZD1222 COVID-19 vaccine. The method was immunoSEQ multiplex PCR; TCRdb's version includes in-frame clones alone and lacks a portion of them. The table has 150,000 to 200,000 clones, more than 85% seen once. The source material was peripheral blood, sampled on day 0 of AZD1222 vaccination. The receptors derive from an adult in good health.

This chain joins TRBV18 and TRBJ1-5, with D maybe TRBD1 (6 bases). The CDR3 is 15 amino acids. V lost 3 bases, J lost 0 bases, and 9 bases lay in between. Germline CDR1 and CDR2: KGHSH and LQKENI. The CDR3 nucleotides are TGTGCCAGCTCACCGGACAGTTATAGCAATCAGCCCCAGCATTTT. Translation: CASSPDSYSNQPQHF.

V and J are TRBV10-1 and TRBJ1-2; 12 positions match TRBD1. Germline V gene sequence: CDR1 WNHNN, CDR2 SYGVQD (reference sequence). The CDR3 loop spans 15 amino acids. J gave up 5 bases and V 7 bases, and 8 bases lay outside the gene matches. CDR3 in DNA: TGCGCCAGCACCCCGGGACAGGGGGCTGGGTATGGCTACACCTTC. Translated: CASTPGQGAGYGYTF.